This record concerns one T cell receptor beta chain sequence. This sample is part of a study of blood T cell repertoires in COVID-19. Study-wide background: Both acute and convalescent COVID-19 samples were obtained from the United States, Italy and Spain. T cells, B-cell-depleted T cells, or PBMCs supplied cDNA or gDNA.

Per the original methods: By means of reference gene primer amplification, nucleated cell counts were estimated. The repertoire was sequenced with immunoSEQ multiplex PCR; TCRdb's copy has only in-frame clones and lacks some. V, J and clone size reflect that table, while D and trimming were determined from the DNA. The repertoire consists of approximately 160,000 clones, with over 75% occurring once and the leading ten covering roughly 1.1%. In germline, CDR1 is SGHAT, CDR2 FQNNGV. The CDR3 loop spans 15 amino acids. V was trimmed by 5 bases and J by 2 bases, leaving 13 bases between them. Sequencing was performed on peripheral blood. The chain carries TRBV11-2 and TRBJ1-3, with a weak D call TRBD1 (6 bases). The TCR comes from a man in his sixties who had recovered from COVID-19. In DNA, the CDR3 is TGTGCCAGCAGCCTCCGGGGGGGCGCTGGAAACACCATATATTTT. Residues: CASSLRGGAGNTIYF.